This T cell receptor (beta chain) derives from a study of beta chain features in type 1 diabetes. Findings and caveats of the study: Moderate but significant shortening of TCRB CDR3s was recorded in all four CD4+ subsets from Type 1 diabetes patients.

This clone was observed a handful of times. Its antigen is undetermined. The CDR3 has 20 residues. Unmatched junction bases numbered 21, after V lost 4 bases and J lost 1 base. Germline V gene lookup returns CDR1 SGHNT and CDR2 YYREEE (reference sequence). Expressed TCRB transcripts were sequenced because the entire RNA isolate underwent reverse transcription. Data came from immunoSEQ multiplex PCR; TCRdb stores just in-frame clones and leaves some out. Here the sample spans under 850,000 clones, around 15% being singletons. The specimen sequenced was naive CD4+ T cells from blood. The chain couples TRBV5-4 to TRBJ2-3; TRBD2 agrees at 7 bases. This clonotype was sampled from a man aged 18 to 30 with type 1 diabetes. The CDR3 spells CASSEYRKAGVEGGTDTQYF. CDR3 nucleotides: TGTGCCAGCAGCGAGTACCGAAAGGCGGGGGTTGAGGGAGGCACAGATACGCAGTATTTT.